The TCR beta chain under discussion was sequenced for a study of CD8+ T cells in alopecia areata. Study in general: Treatment with tofacitinib (6 to 18 months) was followed by 6 months off drug.

This clone was seen a handful of times. Its antigen is as yet unknown. Alopecia areata patients provided lesional scalp punch biopsies and peripheral blood, both collected for the study. T lymphocytes (CD4+ and CD8+) were sorted from PBMCs. Germline-derived CDR1 and CDR2 are ENHRY and SYGVKD. CDR3 length: 15 residues. Trimming shortened V by 10 bases and J by 0 bases, and 16 bases separated the two germline ends. As the sequencing template, cDNA was produced by extracting RNA and reverse transcribing it. Profiling relied on immunoSEQ multiplex PCR, and the TCRdb table lists in-frame clones only, not all of them. The table includes 45,000 to 70,000 clones, 96% detected once. Study-level points and caveats: Alopecia totalis/universalis scalp especially showed more expanded CD8+ clones than normal scalp.

V usage is TRBV10-3 and J usage is TRBJ2-1, with a weak D call TRBD1 (6 bases). This material consisted of CD8+ T cells sorted from blood, taken at week 0. The TCR comes from a human donor with alopecia areata. DNA for the CDR3: TGTGCCAGCAGCCCGGGACAAAACTCCTACAATGAGCAGTTCTTC. The encoded protein is CASSPGQNSYNEQFF.